The clone carrying this T cell receptor beta chain was counted a few times. The junction and the germline gene differ at one end; a read error may be behind it. These data originate in a study of OX40 agonist ivuxolimab in advanced cancers. Sequenced by immunoSEQ multiplex PCR; TCRdb stores in-frame clones only, minus some. The repertoire consists of fewer than 35,000 clones, with about 80% occurring once and the leading ten covering approximately 22%. Germline V gene lookup returns CDR1 MNHEY and CDR2 SVGAGI. CDR3 length: 13 amino acids. The chain has TRBV6-5 and TRBJ1-3, with 10 bases that match TRBD1. The starting material was CD4+ or CD8+ T cells sorted from blood, obtained in a trial of the OX40 agonist ivuxolimab. This TCR was recovered from an adult with an advanced solid tumor such as melanoma, head and neck, liver or kidney cancer. CDR3 sequence: CASSHGDRGRHEF. CDR3 bases: TGTGCCAGCAGTCACGGAGACAGGGGGCGCCACGAATTT.